The 3 T cell receptor beta chains listed next were all sequenced from one sample in a study of blood T cell repertoires in COVID-19. Repertoires were generated with immunoSEQ multiplex PCR, while TCRdb's copy carries only in-frame clones and drops some. The data hold roughly 150,000 clones, with 80% observed a single time. The sequenced sample consisted of PBMCs or T cells enriched from blood (not recorded which). Receptor source: a man aged 35-49 years who had recovered from COVID-19.

This clone was picked up a small number of times. The same CDR3 arises from other DNA sequences in this sample as well. The chain uses TRBV19 and TRBJ1-2, with a possible D match to TRBD1 (5 bases). CDR3 length: 13 residues. Trimming took 2 bases from V and 8 from J, leaving 12 bases between them. Germline CDR1 LNHDA, CDR2 SQIVND (reference sequence). CDR3 DNA: TGTGCCAGTAGTATAACGCAGGGCTCGGGCTACACCTTC. As protein: CASSITQGSGYTF.

In its sample, this clone was seen once. CDR3 coding DNA: TGTGCCAGCAGCCAAGATGGTTGGGGGGGACGGAAGCTCAACTATGGCTACACCTTC. Protein: CASSQDGWGGRKLNYGYTF. The J gene is TRBJ1-2, the V gene TRBV4-2; tentatively, D is TRBD1 (5 bases). Germline CDR1 LGHNA, CDR2 YNFKEQ. V lost 0 bases and J 2 bases, leaving 22 bases between the germline ends. The CDR3 contains 19 residues.

V gene TRBV7-9 combines with J gene TRBJ1-2, with TRBD1 identical over 7 bases. Germline V gene data show CDR1 as SEHNR and CDR2 as FQNEAQ (reference sequence). V shed 5 bases, J shed 5 bases, and the junction held 5 bases outside the gene matches. The CDR3 sequence is 13 residues long. The CDR3 region has the DNA TGTGCCAGCAGCCCCCCACAGGGGTATGGCTACACCTTC. Translated: CASSPPQGYGYTF.